The clone carrying this TCR beta chain was seen just once. This CDR3 contains 12 residues. V lost 1 base, J lost 5 bases, and 4 bases lay in between. Germline CDR1 and CDR2: SGHNT and YYREEE (reference sequence). The data are from a study of blood T cell repertoires in COVID-19. TCRdb keeps only in-frame clones here, not all; method: immunoSEQ multiplex PCR. The sample includes roughly 200,000 clones, just over 85% of them seen just once. The sequence was collected from a man in his late teens or twenties with active or convalescent COVID-19. The chain carries TRBV5-4 and TRBJ1-5, with no clear D. The sequenced sample consisted of peripheral blood. The CDR3 DNA follows: TGTGCCAGCAGCTTGCGAGATCAGCCCCAGCATTTT. It specifies CASSLRDQPQHF.